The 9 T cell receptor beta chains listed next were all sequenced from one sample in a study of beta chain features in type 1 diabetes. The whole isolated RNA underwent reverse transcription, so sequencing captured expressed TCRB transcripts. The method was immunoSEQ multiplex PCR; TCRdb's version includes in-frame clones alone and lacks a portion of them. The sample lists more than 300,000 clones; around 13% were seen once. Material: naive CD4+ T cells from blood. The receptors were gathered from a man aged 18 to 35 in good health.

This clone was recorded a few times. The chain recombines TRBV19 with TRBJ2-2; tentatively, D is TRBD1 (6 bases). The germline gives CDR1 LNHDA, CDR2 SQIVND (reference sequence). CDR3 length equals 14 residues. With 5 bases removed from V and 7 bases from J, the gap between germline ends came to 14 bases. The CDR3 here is CASSVRTGSGELFF. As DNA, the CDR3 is TGTGCCAGTAGTGTTCGAACAGGGAGCGGGGAGCTGTTTTTT.

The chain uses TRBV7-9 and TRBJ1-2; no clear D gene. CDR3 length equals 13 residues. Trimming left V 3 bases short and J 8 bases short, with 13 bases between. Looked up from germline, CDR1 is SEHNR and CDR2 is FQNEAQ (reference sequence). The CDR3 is CASSFEVFMGYTF. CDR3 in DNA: TGTGCCAGCAGCTTCGAGGTGTTTATGGGCTACACCTTC.

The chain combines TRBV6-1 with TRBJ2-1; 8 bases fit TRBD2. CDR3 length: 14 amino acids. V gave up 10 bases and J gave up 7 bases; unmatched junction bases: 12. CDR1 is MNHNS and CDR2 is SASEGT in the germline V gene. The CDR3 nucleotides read TGTGCCACACGTTCCGGGACTAGAAGTAATGAGCAGTTCTTC. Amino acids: CATRSGTRSNEQFF.

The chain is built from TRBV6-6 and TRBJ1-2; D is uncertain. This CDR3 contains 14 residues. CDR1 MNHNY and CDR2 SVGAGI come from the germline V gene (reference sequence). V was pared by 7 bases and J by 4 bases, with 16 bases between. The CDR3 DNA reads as TGTGCCAGCACCCTTTTCGGGGTTACCTATGGCTACACCTTC. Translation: CASTLFGVTYGYTF.

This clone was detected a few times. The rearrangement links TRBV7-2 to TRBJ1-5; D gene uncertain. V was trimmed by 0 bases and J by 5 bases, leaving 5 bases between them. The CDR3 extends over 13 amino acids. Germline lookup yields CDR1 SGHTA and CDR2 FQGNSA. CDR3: CASSLADYQPQHF. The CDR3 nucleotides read TGTGCCAGCAGCTTAGCAGACTATCAGCCCCAGCATTTT.

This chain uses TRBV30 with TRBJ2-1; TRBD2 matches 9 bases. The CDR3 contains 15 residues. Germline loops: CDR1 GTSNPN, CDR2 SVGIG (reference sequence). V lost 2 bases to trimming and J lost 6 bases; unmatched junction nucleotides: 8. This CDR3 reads CAWSSLGTSSNEQFF. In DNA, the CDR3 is TGTGCCTGGAGTTCATTAGGGACTAGCAGCAATGAGCAGTTCTTC.

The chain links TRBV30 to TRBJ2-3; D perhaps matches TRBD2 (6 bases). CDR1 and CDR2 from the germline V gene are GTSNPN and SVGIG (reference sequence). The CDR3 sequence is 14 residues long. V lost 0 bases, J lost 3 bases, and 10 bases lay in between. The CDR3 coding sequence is TGTGCCTGGAGTGTAGGTGGGGGGACAGATACGCAGTATTTT. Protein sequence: CAWSVGGGTDTQYF.

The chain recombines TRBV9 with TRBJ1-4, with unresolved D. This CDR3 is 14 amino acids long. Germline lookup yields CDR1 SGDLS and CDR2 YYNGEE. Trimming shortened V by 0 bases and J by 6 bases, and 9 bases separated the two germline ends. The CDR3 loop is CASSVEENHEKLFF. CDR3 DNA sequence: TGTGCCAGCAGCGTAGAGGAGAACCATGAAAAACTGTTTTTT. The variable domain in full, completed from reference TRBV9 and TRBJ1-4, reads DSGVTQTPKHLITATGQRVTLRCSPRSGDLSVYWYQQSLDQGLQFLIQYYNGEERAKGNILERFSAQQFPDLHSELNLSSLELGDSALYFCASSVEENHEKLFFGSGTQLSVL.

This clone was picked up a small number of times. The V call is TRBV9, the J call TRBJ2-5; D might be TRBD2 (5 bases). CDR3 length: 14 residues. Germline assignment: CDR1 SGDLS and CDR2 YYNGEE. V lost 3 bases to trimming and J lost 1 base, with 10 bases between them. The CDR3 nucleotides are TGTGCCAGCAGCGCCCGGGGTTTCCAAGAGACCCAGTACTTC. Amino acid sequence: CASSARGFQETQYF.